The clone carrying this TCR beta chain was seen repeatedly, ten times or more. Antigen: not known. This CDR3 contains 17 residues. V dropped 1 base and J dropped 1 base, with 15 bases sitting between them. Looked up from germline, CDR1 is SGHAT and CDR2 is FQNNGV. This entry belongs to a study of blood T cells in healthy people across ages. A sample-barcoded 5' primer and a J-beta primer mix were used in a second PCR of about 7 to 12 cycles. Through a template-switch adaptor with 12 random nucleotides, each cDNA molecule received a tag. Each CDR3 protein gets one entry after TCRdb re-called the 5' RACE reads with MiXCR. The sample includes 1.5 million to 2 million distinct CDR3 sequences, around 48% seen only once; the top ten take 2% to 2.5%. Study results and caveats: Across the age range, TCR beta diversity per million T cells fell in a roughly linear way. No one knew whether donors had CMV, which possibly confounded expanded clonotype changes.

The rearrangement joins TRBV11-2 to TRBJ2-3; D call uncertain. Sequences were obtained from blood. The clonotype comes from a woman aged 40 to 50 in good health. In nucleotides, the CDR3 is TGTGCCAGCAGCTTAGTTAGGGCCGCTACTCGCACAGATACGCAGTATTTT. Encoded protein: CASSLVRAATRTDTQYF.